The 10 T cell receptor beta chains below come from one sample, sequenced in a study of blood T cell repertoires in COVID-19. Sequenced by immunoSEQ multiplex PCR; TCRdb stores in-frame clones only, minus some. The table shows 70,000 or so clones, with around 83% occurring only once. What was sequenced was peripheral blood. These receptors came from a man in his fifties or sixties with acute or convalescent COVID-19.

V is TRBV2 and J is TRBJ2-7; D possibly corresponds to TRBD1 (5 bases). The germline V gene has CDR1 SNHLY and CDR2 FYNNEI. The CDR3 runs to 13 residues. V lost 6 bases and J lost 2, with 11 bases in between. For the CDR3, the DNA is TGTGCCAGCAGGCAGGGCGTAACCTACGAGCAGTACTTC. Amino acid sequence: CASRQGVTYEQYF.

The chain recombines TRBV11-3 with TRBJ2-2; D perhaps matches TRBD1 (5 bases). The V gene lost 4 bases and the J gene lost 2 bases, with 11 bases spanning the gap. This CDR3 has 15 residues. CDR1 is SGHNT and CDR2 is YENEEA in the germline V gene. Here the CDR3 DNA reads TGTGCCAGCAGCTCACAGGCACTAAACACCGGGGAGCTGTTTTTT. Its translation: CASSSQALNTGELFF.

In this sample, this clone turned up a few times. The chain employs TRBV4-1 and TRBJ2-7; D ambiguous. Germline-derived CDR1 and CDR2 are MGHRA and YSYEKL. V dropped 0 bases and J dropped 0 bases, with 12 bases sitting between them. The CDR3 loop spans 16 amino acids. In nucleotides, the CDR3 is TGCGCCAGCAGCCAAGAGAGCTCCTTTAGCTCCTACGAGCAGTACTTC. It translates to CASSQESSFSSYEQYF.

This chain joins TRBV6-1 and TRBJ1-5; unclear D gene. Trimming removed 5 bases at V and 8 bases at J, with 10 bases between. CDR3 length: 12 amino acids. CDR1 is MNHNS and CDR2 is SASEGT in the germline V gene. CDR3 sequence: CASSRDVEPQHF. In nucleotides, the CDR3 is TGTGCCAGCAGTCGGGATGTTGAGCCCCAGCATTTT.

The chain carries TRBV10-2 and TRBJ2-3, with 12 bases fitting TRBD2. CDR1 and CDR2 (germline): WSHSY, SAAADI. After removal of 4 bases from V and 4 bases from J, the junction contained 3 bases not matched to a gene. The CDR3 totals 15 residues. CDR3 region: CASSASGGAADTQYF. DNA for the CDR3: TGCGCCAGCAGTGCTAGCGGGGGGGCCGCAGATACGCAGTATTTT.

The J gene is TRBJ1-5, the V gene TRBV7-9; 9 positions match TRBD1. The germline gives CDR1 SEHNR, CDR2 FQNEAQ (reference sequence). The CDR3 runs 18 residues. V lost 5 bases to trimming and J lost 9 bases; unmatched junction nucleotides: 20. CDR3 bases: TGTGCCAGCAGCCCAACATGGGGGGACAGGGAGCACTTATTGCCCCAGCATTTT. Translated: CASSPTWGDREHLLPQHF.

This rearrangement joins TRBV11-2 to TRBJ1-2; no clear D gene. Germline V CDR1 and CDR2: SGHAT, FQNNGV. V was shortened by 3 bases and J by 4 bases, with 15 bases between the two germline ends. The CDR3 runs to 15 residues. This CDR3 reads CASSFTRVGSYGYTF. The CDR3 nucleotides are TGTGCCAGCAGCTTTACGAGGGTTGGAAGCTATGGCTACACCTTC. The entire variable domain, with the rest obtained from reference TRBV11-2 and TRBJ1-2, is as follows: EAGVAQSPRYKIIEKRQSVAFWCNPISGHATLYWYQQILGQGPKLLIQFQNNGVVDDSQLPKDRFSAERLKGVDSTLKIQPAKLEDSAVYLCASSFTRVGSYGYTFGSGTRLTVV.

V and J are TRBV6-2 or TRBV6-3 and TRBJ1-2, with D uncertain. There are 16 residues in the CDR3. The germline V gene encodes CDR1 MNHEY and CDR2 SVGEGT. V was trimmed by 3 bases and J by 4 bases, leaving 18 bases between them. The CDR3 protein is CASSYTPGGRSYGYTF. CDR3 nucleotides: TGTGCCAGCAGTTATACCCCGGGAGGGCGTAGCTATGGCTACACCTTC.

The chain couples TRBV5-1 to TRBJ2-3; D remains unclear. The CDR3 loop spans 15 amino acids. Germline CDR1 is SGHRS and CDR2 is YFSETQ. Deletions cut 3 bases from V and 4 bases from J, with 15 bases between. The CDR3 DNA reads TGCGCCAGCAGCTCCGGCCAGCGTTGGGCAGATACGCAGTATTTT. Its translation is CASSSGQRWADTQYF.

The chain uses TRBV10-3 and TRBJ2-5, with TRBD2 matching over 9 bases. The germline V gene has CDR1 ENHRY and CDR2 SYGVKD. The CDR3 spans 16 residues. V shed 5 bases, J shed 4 bases, and the junction held 11 bases outside the gene matches. The CDR3 region is CAISQPRRGGGETQYF. In DNA, the CDR3 is TGTGCCATCAGTCAGCCCCGGCGGGGGGGCGGAGAGACCCAGTACTTC.